These T cell receptor beta chains were read from a single sample in a study of T cells in Graves' hyperthyroidism and ophthalmopathy. TCRdb used MiXCR to reprocess the multiplex PCR reads, holding one entry per CDR3 protein. The sample includes hundreds of thousands of distinct CDR3 sequences, around 13% of them seen just once. Sequences were obtained from blood. The receptors originated from a woman in her late teens or twenties with Graves' hyperthyroidism. Each CDR3 is given with its conserved first and last residue. The D gene is left open where the match is weak. Only part of the rows carry a size: once, few, many, or a class if the clone is expanded.

many	TRBJ2-7	TRBV7-2	.	CASRPDWGSEQYF	TGTGCCAGCAGACCTGACTGGGGGAGCGAGCAGTACTTC
many	TRBJ2-3	TRBV3-1	.	CASSHGTDTQYF	TGTGCCAGCAGCCACGGGACAGATACGCAGTATTTT
many	TRBJ1-1	TRBV28	TRBD1	CASILGGALGDTEAFF	TGTGCCAGCATCTTAGGGGGCGCGTTGGGGGACACTGAAGCTTTCTTT
many	TRBJ1-1	TRBV28	.	CASSLISMTEAFF	TGTGCCAGCAGTTTAATCAGTATGACTGAAGCTTTCTTT
many	TRBJ1-5	TRBV5-1	.	CASSLGWDQPQHF	TGCGCCAGCAGCTTGGGTTGGGATCAGCCCCAGCATTTT
many	TRBJ2-7	TRBV5-1	TRBD2	CASSWEGGGSWSEQYF	TGCGCCAGCAGCTGGGAGGGCGGGGGATCGTGGAGCGAGCAGTACTTC
.	TRBJ2-1	TRBV6-2/TRBV6-3	TRBD2	CASMGGSAYNEQFF	TGTGCCAGTATGGGAGGGTCGGCCTACAATGAGCAGTTCTTC
many	TRBJ2-3	TRBV6-6	.	CASSYGSDTQYF	TGCGCCAGCAGCTATGGTTCAGATACGCAGTATTTT
many	TRBJ1-1	TRBV12-3/TRBV12-4	.	CASSLQRGATEAFF	TGTGCCAGCAGCCTTCAGAGGGGAGCCACTGAAGCTTTCTTT
many	TRBJ2-1	TRBV2	TRBD2	CASMAIAGTNEQFF	TGTGCCAGCATGGCAATAGCGGGAACCAATGAGCAGTTCTTC
few	TRBJ2-2	TRBV28	.	CASIRDDQNTGELFF	TGTGCCAGCATTCGGGACGACCAGAACACCGGGGAGCTGTTTTTT
many	TRBJ1-4	TRBV12-3/TRBV12-4	.	CASSLRGSSEKLFF	TGTGCCAGCAGTTTGCGGGGGAGTTCTGAAAAACTGTTTTTT
many	TRBJ1-4	TRBV11-2	.	CASSPMGTNEKLFF	TGTGCCAGCAGCCCCATGGGTACTAATGAAAAACTGTTTTTT
many	TRBJ1-5	TRBV2	.	CASAPTSRNQPQHF	TGTGCCAGCGCCCCCACGAGCCGCAATCAGCCCCAGCATTTT
many	TRBJ1-2	TRBV10-3	.	CAIRDGFGYGYTF	TGTGCCATCAGGGACGGGTTCGGCTATGGCTACACCTTC
many	TRBJ1-2	TRBV3-1	TRBD1	CASSQETGADGYTF	TGTGCCAGCAGCCAGGAGACAGGGGCAGATGGCTACACCTTC
many	TRBJ1-1	TRBV7-2	TRBD1	CASRSTGTGTHTEAFF	TGTGCCAGCAGGTCGACCGGGACAGGCACTCACACTGAAGCTTTCTTT
many	TRBJ2-3	TRBV12-3/TRBV12-4	TRBD2	CASSLPPGLAGNTDTQYF	TGTGCCAGCAGTTTGCCTCCCGGACTAGCGGGGAACACAGATACGCAGTATTTT
.	TRBJ2-1	TRBV7-2	.	CASTLEEGHNEQFF	TGTGCCAGCACCTTAGAGGAGGGGCACAATGAGCAGTTCTTC
many	TRBJ2-5	TRBV9	.	CASSTRWGAGQETQYF	TGTGCCAGCAGCACCCGTTGGGGAGCGGGTCAAGAGACCCAGTACTTC
.	TRBJ2-7	TRBV7-9	.	CASSVSGRHEQYF	TGTGCCAGCAGCGTTTCAGGGAGGCACGAGCAGTACTTC
many	TRBJ1-1	TRBV18	.	CASSNRDTFNTEAFF	TGTGCCAGCTCCAACCGGGACACCTTCAACACTGAAGCTTTCTTT
many	TRBJ1-3	TRBV6-1	.	CASTVIVQRTTGNTIYF	TGTGCCAGCACGGTGATAGTGCAGAGGACGACAGGAAACACCATATATTTT
.	TRBJ2-7	TRBV4-1	TRBD2	CASSQVLLLGLFGRLAGGLYEQYF	TGCGCCAGCAGCCAAGTTCTGTTATTAGGTTTATTTGGACGACTAGCGGGGGGGCTATACGAGCAGTACTTC
.	TRBJ1-1	TRBV7-9	.	CASSLAQTGQPNTEAFF	TGTGCCAGCAGCTTAGCTCAGACCGGGCAGCCGAACACTGAAGCTTTCTTT
many	TRBJ1-3	TRBV13	.	CASSLQQASGNTIYF	TGTGCCAGCAGCCTCCAACAGGCCTCGGGAAACACCATATATTTT
many	TRBJ1-1	TRBV3-1	.	CASSHVSEAFF	TGTGCCAGCAGCCACGTATCTGAAGCTTTCTTT
.	TRBJ2-1	TRBV4-1	.	CASSQDRLTRSYNEQFF	TGCGCCAGCAGCCAAGACCGACTCACCCGGAGCTACAATGAGCAGTTCTTC
.	TRBJ2-7	TRBV20-1	TRBD2	CSVRSGTTNYEQYF	TGCAGTGTCCGCAGCGGGACTACGAACTACGAGCAGTACTTC
many	TRBJ2-3	TRBV11-2	.	CASSLVANTDTQYF	TGTGCCAGCAGCTTAGTAGCGAACACAGATACGCAGTATTTT
many	TRBJ1-6	TRBV6-1	TRBD1	CASSGGTGVDNSPLHF	TGTGCCAGCAGTGGAGGGACAGGGGTCGATAATTCACCCCTCCACTTT
.	TRBJ2-1	TRBV18	.	CASSPSGRGVYNEQFF	TGTGCCAGCTCACCCTCGGGCAGGGGGGTCTACAATGAGCAGTTCTTC
.	TRBJ1-2	TRBV5-1	TRBD1	CASSEDGWTGVAAGYTF	TGCGCCAGCAGCGAGGACGGTTGGACAGGGGTCGCGGCGGGCTACACCTTC
.	TRBJ2-3	TRBV2	.	CASSGESLWIKADTQYF	TGTGCCAGCAGTGGAGAGAGTTTGTGGATCAAGGCAGATACGCAGTATTTT
many	TRBJ1-6	TRBV11-2	.	CASSLSEPLHF	TGTGCCAGCAGCTTATCCGAACCCCTCCACTTT
many	TRBJ1-1	TRBV5-1	.	CASSLAGESGTEAFF	TGCGCCAGCAGCTTAGCAGGGGAGTCAGGCACTGAAGCTTTCTTT
many	TRBJ2-7	TRBV7-2	.	CASSRSSEYEQYF	TGTGCCAGCAGCCGTTCTAGCGAATACGAGCAGTACTTC
many	TRBJ1-1	TRBV5-1	.	CASSFHREDTEAFF	TGCGCCAGCAGCTTTCATAGGGAGGACACTGAAGCTTTCTTT
many	TRBJ2-1	TRBV5-1	TRBD2	CASSLEGTSGVNEQFF	TGCGCCAGCAGCTTGGAAGGGACTAGCGGGGTCAATGAGCAGTTCTTC
many	TRBJ2-5	TRBV9	TRBD1	CASSVGQQETQYF	TGTGCCAGCAGCGTGGGACAGCAAGAGACCCAGTACTTC
many	TRBJ2-1	TRBV20-1	TRBD1	CSARDFRTGYNEQFF	TGCAGTGCTAGAGATTTTAGGACAGGTTACAATGAGCAGTTCTTC
many	TRBJ1-3	TRBV28	.	CASNRGSGNTIYF	TGTGCCAGCAATAGGGGATCAGGAAACACCATATATTTT
many	TRBJ2-1	TRBV6-5	.	CASSYSPPNEQFF	TGTGCCAGCAGTTACTCGCCCCCAAATGAGCAGTTCTTC
.	TRBJ2-3	TRBV9	.	CASSVARSTDTQYF	TGTGCCAGCAGCGTCGCTCGTTCCACAGATACGCAGTATTTT
.	TRBJ1-1	TRBV4-1	.	CASSQLRVRAGNTEAFF	TGCGCCAGCAGCCAATTAAGGGTACGAGCTGGGAACACTGAAGCTTTCTTT
many	TRBJ2-7	TRBV6-2/TRBV6-3	TRBD1	CASSRYGSRGINEQYF	TGTGCCAGCAGTCGATACGGAAGCAGGGGGATCAATGAGCAGTACTTC
.	TRBJ1-4	TRBV25-1	.	CASSRDHNEKLFF	TGTGCCAGCAGCCGGGACCATAATGAAAAACTGTTTTTT
many	TRBJ1-3	TRBV24-1	.	CATSASIGVEGHNGNTIYF	TGTGCCACCAGTGCCTCGATTGGGGTGGAGGGGCATAATGGAAACACCATATATTTT
many	TRBJ2-7	TRBV11-1	TRBD2	CASSVGLDPLEQYF	TGTGCCAGCAGCGTGGGACTAGACCCCTTAGAGCAGTACTTC
many	TRBJ2-4	TRBV20-1	.	CSASYAGQNIQYF	TGCAGTGCTAGTTACGCGGGTCAAAACATTCAGTACTTC